This T cell receptor (beta chain) was obtained from a study of T-cell memory formation after mild COVID-19 (dated by TCRdb to the early 2020s). For the wider study: Most TCR sequence clusters were specific to one of the two donors. In a couple of donors, T-cell clones that expanded and contracted after mild COVID-19 were followed by sequencing TCRalpha and TCRbeta repertoires longitudinally. Two young, previously healthy adult volunteers made up the cohort, one male and one female.

V lost 7 bases and J lost 2 bases; the stretch between them is 19 bases long. Its CDR3 holds 16 amino acids, cysteine through phenylalanine. Only the CDR3 portion is preserved as DNA: 48 bases, with reading frame beginning at the first base. Sequences LNHDA (CDR1) and SQIVND (CDR2) are obtained from the germline V gene (reference sequence). PBMCs were isolated by Ficoll-Paque density gradient centrifugation. General findings and caveats noted by the study authors: Contracting CD4+ clones were located mainly in the CM and EM memory subsets, whereas CD8+ clones were found to be enriched in EMRA. The study covered only a couple of mild cases, and larger cohorts including severe cases with pre-infection samples were considered necessary. SARS-CoV-2 specificity was not confirmed for the second-wave clones peaking on day 37. The detection of some responding clones in pre-infection memory suggests that pre-existing cross-reactive memory T cells joined the SARS-CoV-2 response. From day 15 to 85, contracting clones showed balanced CD4/CD8 phenotypes, whereas a second wave of clones that expanded from day 15 to 37 leaned towards CD4+.

Sequencing was performed on an Illumina NovaSeq 6000. Using 5'RACE with constant-segment primers, TCRalpha and TCRbeta cDNA libraries were constructed, with sample barcodes and unique molecular identifiers added in the process. Trizol reagent was used to extract RNA from every sample. Amplification of the libraries took two PCR steps, and the second step added a second sample barcode plus Illumina TruSeq adapters. Sequencing of libraries was performed on an Illumina NovaSeq with 2 x 150 bp paired-end reads. The original methods were these. Demultiplexing of reads and collapsing into UMI-guided consensus sequences were performed with migec v1.2.7. Using mixcr v2.1.11, UMI consensuses were aligned to TRA and TRB V and J templates and then assembled into clonotypes. Expanded or contracted clonotypes were those called significant by both edgeR and NoisET, with noise models trained on biological replicates. For edgeR calls, the thresholds were a false discovery rate-adjusted p below 0.01 and a log2 fold-change of 1. As an exploratory analysis of dynamics, max-normalized trajectories of the 1000 most abundant clonotypes were examined with PCA combined with hierarchical clustering. Each responding clone was given a CD4 or CD8 phenotype based on the CD4+ and CD8+ repertoires, which had been sequenced separately. TCRdb reran the public reads through fastp at Q25 and MiXCR, keeping productive beta chains. Duplicate CDR3 protein sequences are folded into a single record with the most common DNA and genes. What appears here as the V and J calls and clone size reflects TCRdb's work, not the paper's. The sample table contains about 240,000 distinct CDR3 sequences; only one count was recorded for 7.5% to 10% of them. The top ten clones comprise 20% to 25% of the sample.

This clonotype occurred a few times. It lacks a known antigen. No much larger clone exists at a distance of one base, and base qualities are not known. This receptor was identified in a man aged 18 to 30 who had mild COVID-19 (a few samples of this study predate the infection). The sample titles of this study are shuffled in the database, so cell type and time point are left out; the donor was told from shared clones. The sample comprised PBMCs or a T cell subset sorted from them (not recorded which). The rearranged segments are TRBV19 and TRBJ2-3; the D gene is perhaps TRBD2, on 6 matching bases. The DNA sequence follows: TGTGCCAGTACATCCTTCTGGAGGGGACCCACAGATACGCAGTATTTT. Translated, it gives CASTSFWRGPTDTQYF. With the portions outside the CDR3 filled from the reference TRBV19 and TRBJ2-3 genes, the complete variable region becomes DGGITQSPKYLFRKEGQNVTLSCEQNLNHDAMYWYRQDPGQGLRLIYYSQIVNDFQKGDIAEGYSVSREKKESFPLTVTSAQKNPTAFYLCASTSFWRGPTDTQYFGPGTRLTVL.